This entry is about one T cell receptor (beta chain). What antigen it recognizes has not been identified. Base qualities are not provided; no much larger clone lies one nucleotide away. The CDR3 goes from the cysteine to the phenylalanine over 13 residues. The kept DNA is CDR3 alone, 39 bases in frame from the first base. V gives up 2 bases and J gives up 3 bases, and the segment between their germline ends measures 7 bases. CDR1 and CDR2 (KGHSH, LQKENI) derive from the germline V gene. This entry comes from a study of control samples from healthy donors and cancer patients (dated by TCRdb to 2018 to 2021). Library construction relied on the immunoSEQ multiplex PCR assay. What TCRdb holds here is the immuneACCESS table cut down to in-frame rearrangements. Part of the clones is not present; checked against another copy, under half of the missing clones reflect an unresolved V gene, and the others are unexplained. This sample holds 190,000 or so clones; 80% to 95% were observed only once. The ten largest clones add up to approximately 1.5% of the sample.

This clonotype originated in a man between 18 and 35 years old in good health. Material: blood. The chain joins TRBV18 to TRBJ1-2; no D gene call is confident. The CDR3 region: CASSPREDYGYTF. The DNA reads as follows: TGTGCCAGCTCACCAAGGGAGGACTATGGCTACACCTTC. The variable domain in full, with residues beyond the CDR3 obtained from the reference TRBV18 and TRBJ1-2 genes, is NAGVMQNPRHLVRRRGQEARLRCSPMKGHSHVYWYRQLPEEGLKFMVYLQKENIIDESGMPKERFSAEFPKEGPSILRIQQVVRGDSAAYFCASSPREDYGYTFGSGTRLTVV.